The clone carrying this T cell receptor beta chain was observed many times. Its antigen is unidentified. This CDR3 is 11 amino acids long. Trimming left V 0 bases short and J 5 bases short, with 2 bases between. Germline V CDR1 and CDR2: MDHEN, SYDVKM. This sample's time point: sample taken at primary tumor resection. Unsorted whole RNA from tumor, nontumor lung or frozen PBMC underwent sequencing. This specimen comes from a study of spatial heterogeneity in lung cancer. Study at large: There was a strong correlation between the counts of TCR transcripts measured in tumor regions and a T cell transcriptional module score that was calculated from matched bulk RNA-seq. Whole-study findings and limits: Counts of expanded alpha and beta TCRs within tumors tracked the tumor nonsynonymous mutation count.

Each CDR3 protein is one row after TCRdb ran MiXCR on the 5' RACE reads. Here the sample spans about 3,900 distinct CDR3 sequences, roughly 3.9% being singletons. This TCR was recovered from a male donor with early-stage non-small cell lung cancer. The sequencing here drew on lung tumor tissue, taken at surgery. This chain joins TRBV28 and TRBJ2-7; D is ambiguous. Here the CDR3 reads CASSLWDEQYF. The DNA of the CDR3 is TGTGCCAGCAGTTTATGGGACGAGCAGTACTTC.